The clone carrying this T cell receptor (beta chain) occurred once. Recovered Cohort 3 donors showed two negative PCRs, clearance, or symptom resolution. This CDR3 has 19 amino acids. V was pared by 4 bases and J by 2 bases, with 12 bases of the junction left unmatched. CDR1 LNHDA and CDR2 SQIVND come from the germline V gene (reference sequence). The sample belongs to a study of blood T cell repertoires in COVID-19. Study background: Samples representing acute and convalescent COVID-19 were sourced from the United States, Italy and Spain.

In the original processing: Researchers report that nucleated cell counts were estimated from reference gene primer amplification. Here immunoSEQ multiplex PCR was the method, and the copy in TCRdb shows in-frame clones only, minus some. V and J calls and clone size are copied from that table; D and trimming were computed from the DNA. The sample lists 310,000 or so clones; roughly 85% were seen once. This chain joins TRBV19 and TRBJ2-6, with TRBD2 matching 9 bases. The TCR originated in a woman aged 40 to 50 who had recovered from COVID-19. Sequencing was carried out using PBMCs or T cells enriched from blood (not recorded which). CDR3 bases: TGTGCCAGTAGTACTCGGCGGGAGGGCCTAGTCGCTGGGGCCAACGTCCTGACTTTC. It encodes CASSTRREGLVAGANVLTF.